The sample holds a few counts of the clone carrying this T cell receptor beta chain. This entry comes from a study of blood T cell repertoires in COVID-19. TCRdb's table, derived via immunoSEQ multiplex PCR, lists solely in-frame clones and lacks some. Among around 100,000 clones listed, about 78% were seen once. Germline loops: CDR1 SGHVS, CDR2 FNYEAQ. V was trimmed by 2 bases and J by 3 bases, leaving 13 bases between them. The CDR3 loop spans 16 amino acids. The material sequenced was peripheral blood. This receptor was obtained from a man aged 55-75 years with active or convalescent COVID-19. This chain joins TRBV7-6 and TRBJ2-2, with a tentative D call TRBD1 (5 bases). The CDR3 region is CASSLWTQGDTGELFF. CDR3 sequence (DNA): TGTGCCAGCAGCTTATGGACGCAGGGTGACACCGGGGAGCTGTTTTTT.